These 19 T cell receptor beta chains were all obtained from the same sample, sequenced in a study of cytomegalovirus exposure and HLA in healthy donors. Researchers ran the PCR with 60 Vbeta and 13 Jbeta primers. Sequencing was performed with immunoSEQ multiplex PCR; in TCRdb, only in-frame clones are kept and a portion is missing. The data contain roughly 130,000 clones, approximately 61% of them seen just once; the ten biggest clones take up 1.5% to 2%. Sequenced material: PBMCs. The receptors were sampled from a man aged 25 to 40 in good health and CMV-seropositive.

The chain joins TRBV7-2 to TRBJ1-3; tentative D call: TRBD1 (5 bases). The CDR3 spans 15 residues. The V end lost 1 base, the J end lost 9 bases, and 16 bases lay between the germline ends. Germline V CDR1 and CDR2: SGHTA, FQGNSA. The CDR3 spells CASSLVGQAGGTIYF. The CDR3 bases are TGTGCCAGCAGCTTAGTGGGCCAGGCCGGGGGCACCATATATTTT.

This clone occurred a few times. This chain links TRBV5-1 with TRBJ2-1; a possible D gene is TRBD2 (6 bases). Germline CDR1 and CDR2: SGHRS and YFSETQ. This CDR3 region has 11 residues. V was clipped by 2 bases and J by 10 bases, with 7 bases between them. The CDR3 DNA follows: TGCGCCAGCAGCTTCGCGGGGGAGCAGTTCTTC. This encodes CASSFAGEQFF.

The chain links TRBV11-1 to TRBJ2-7; a possible D gene is TRBD2 (6 bases). This CDR3 is 14 amino acids long. Looked up from germline, CDR1 is SGHAT and CDR2 is FQDESV (reference sequence). Trimming removed 1 base from V and 6 bases from J, with 13 bases in between. In DNA, the CDR3 is TGTGCCAGCAGCTTAGGGCTAGCGACGGTCGAGCAGTACTTC. Encoded protein: CASSLGLATVEQYF.

This sequence joins TRBV25-1 and TRBJ1-2, with D possibly TRBD1 on 5 matching bases. CDR3 length: 13 residues. CDR1 and CDR2 from the germline V gene are MGHDK and SYGVNS. V was cut by 4 bases and J by 6 bases, with 12 bases left in between. The CDR3 nucleotides are TGTGCCAGCAGTGGCCCAGGGCAGGATGGCTACACCTTC. This encodes CASSGPGQDGYTF.

Comment on this clone: At one end, the junction sequence differs from germline, possibly due to a read error. The chain is built from TRBV28 and TRBJ2-1, with TRBD2 matching over 10 bases. This CDR3 is built from 14 residues. Germline values: CDR1 MDHEN, CDR2 SYDVKM. The CDR3 region has the DNA TGTGCCAGCAGAGTAGCGGGGGGCCCCCCTGAGGAGTTCTTC. Translating gives CASRVAGGPPEEFF.

The chain is built from TRBV6-5 and TRBJ1-3, with 7 positions matching TRBD1. The V and J ends lost 0 bases and 4 bases, in that order; junction bases with no gene match: 6. Germline-derived CDR1 and CDR2 are MNHEY and SVGAGI. This CDR3 contains 16 residues. This CDR3 reads CASSYSFTGDGNTIYF. The CDR3 nucleotides read TGTGCCAGCAGTTACTCGTTCACAGGGGACGGAAACACCATATATTTT.

This rearrangement joins TRBV2 to TRBJ2-5, with D hard to call. The CDR3 is 12 residues long. With 4 bases removed from V and 5 bases from J, the gap between germline ends came to 8 bases. CDR1 SNHLY and CDR2 FYNNEI come from the germline V gene. The CDR3 coding sequence is TGTGCCAGCAGTGCAGATTCCGAGACCCAGTACTTC. Translating gives CASSADSETQYF.

The chain joins TRBV7-2 to TRBJ2-7, with TRBD1 matching over 8 bases. This CDR3 contains 15 residues. In germline, CDR1 is SGHTA, CDR2 FQGNSA. The V segment lost 6 bases and the J segment 2 bases; nucleotides outside the gene matches: 9. The CDR3 region has the DNA TGTGCCAGCAGGCCACCGGGACAGGCCACCTACGAGCAGTACTTC. Translation gives CASRPPGQATYEQYF.

This sequence joins TRBV7-6 and TRBJ2-3; perhaps TRBD2 as D (7 bases). The CDR3 contains 17 residues. The ends were cut back, 5 bases at V and 6 bases at J, with 24 bases in the middle. The germline CDR1 and CDR2 sequences are SGHVS and FNYEAQ. CDR3 nucleotide sequence: TGTGCCAGCAGCCTCACCTTTGGGAGGGGGGTGGAGGATACGCAGTATTTT. Translated: CASSLTFGRGVEDTQYF.

The gene calls are TRBV19 and TRBJ2-7; 7 nucleotides agree with TRBD1. CDR1 is LNHDA and CDR2 is SQIVND in the germline V gene (reference sequence). With 3 bases clipped from V and 1 base from J, the junction kept 9 bases outside the gene matches. This CDR3 is built from 16 residues. CDR3 loop: CASSMVGGQKSYEQYF. DNA for the CDR3: TGTGCCAGTAGTATGGTAGGGGGACAGAAATCCTACGAGCAGTACTTC.

In its sample, this clone was seen a few times. This chain joins TRBV7-6 and TRBJ1-2; possibly TRBD1 for D (5 bases). This CDR3 spans 15 amino acids. Trimming cost V 0 bases and J 4 bases, with 12 bases left between them. Germline CDR1 and CDR2: SGHVS and FNYEAQ. In nucleotides, the CDR3 is TGTGCCAGCAGCTTAGCCGAAGGGGAGGCCTATGGCTACACCTTC. Protein sequence: CASSLAEGEAYGYTF. Full variable domain (remainder filled in from reference TRBV7-6 and TRBJ1-2): GAGVSQSPRYKVTKRGQDVALRCDPISGHVSLYWYRQALGQGPEFLTYFNYEAQQDKSGLPNDRFSAERPEGSISTLTIQRTEQRDSAMYRCASSLAEGEAYGYTFGSGTRLTVV.

A note on this clone: The sample has other DNA sequences that encode this CDR3 too. V usage is TRBV29-1 and J usage is TRBJ1-1, with D uncertain. This CDR3 has 11 residues. Germline assignment: CDR1 SQVTM and CDR2 ANQGSEA. V was trimmed by 4 bases and J by 5 bases, leaving 8 bases between them. CDR3 nucleotides: TGCAGCGTTGGAGGCGGAACTGAAGCTTTCTTT. It translates to CSVGGGTEAFF.

This chain links TRBV5-1 with TRBJ2-2, with 7 bases aligning to TRBD2. This CDR3 has 16 residues. The germline gives CDR1 SGHRS, CDR2 YFSETQ. V dropped 0 bases and J dropped 3; count of bases not matched to a gene: 5. Here the CDR3 DNA reads TGCGCCAGCAGCTTGGTGGTAGCGGGCGACACCGGGGAGCTGTTTTTT. Protein: CASSLVVAGDTGELFF.

The rearrangement uses TRBV5-4 and TRBJ1-1; unclear D gene. Deletions cut 1 base from V and 2 bases from J, with 3 bases between. Germline assignment: CDR1 SGHNT and CDR2 YYREEE (reference sequence). The CDR3 contains 12 residues. This CDR3 is CASSLPNTEAFF. In DNA, the CDR3 is TGTGCCAGCAGCTTGCCTAACACTGAAGCTTTCTTT. Using reference TRBV5-4 and TRBJ1-1 for the parts outside the CDR3, the full variable domain is ETGVTQSPTHLIKTRGQQVTLRCSSQSGHNTVSWYQQALGQGPQFIFQYYREEENGRGNFPPRFSGLQFPNYSSELNVNALELDDSALYLCASSLPNTEAFFGQGTRLTVV.

V usage is TRBV5-1 and J usage is TRBJ2-3; TRBD2 aligns across 9 bases. The CDR3 is made up of 15 amino acids. V lost 1 base, J lost 5 bases, and 5 bases stayed unmatched. In germline, CDR1 is SGHRS, CDR2 YFSETQ. The CDR3 nucleotides read TGCGCCAGCAGCTTGTCCGCGGGAGGGGGAGATACGCAGTATTTT. The encoded protein is CASSLSAGGGDTQYF.

V and J are TRBV5-1 and TRBJ2-7; TRBD2 might be the D (5 bases). V was pared by 2 bases and J by 1 base, with 7 bases between. The CDR3 runs to 13 residues. The germline gives CDR1 SGHRS, CDR2 YFSETQ. CDR3 region: CASSLTGSYEQYF. CDR3 nucleotide sequence: TGCGCCAGCAGCTTAACGGGGTCCTACGAGCAGTACTTC.

The chain has TRBV9 and TRBJ1-2; D is perhaps TRBD1 (5 bases). The CDR3 covers 12 residues. Germline-derived CDR1 and CDR2 are SGDLS and YYNGEE. The V end lost 4 bases, the J end lost 5 bases, and 9 bases lay between the germline ends. CDR3 bases: TGTGCCAGCAGCAGGACACGATATGGCTACACCTTC. The encoded protein is CASSRTRYGYTF. Together with reference TRBV9 and TRBJ1-2, the CDR3 gives the full variable domain: DSGVTQTPKHLITATGQRVTLRCSPRSGDLSVYWYQQSLDQGLQFLIQYYNGEERAKGNILERFSAQQFPDLHSELNLSSLELGDSALYFCASSRTRYGYTFGSGTRLTVV.

The rearrangement uses TRBV19 and TRBJ1-5; 7 nucleotides agree with TRBD1. CDR1 and CDR2 from the germline V gene are LNHDA and SQIVND (reference sequence). Unmatched junction bases numbered 8, after V lost 6 bases and J lost 6 bases. The CDR3 is 14 residues long. The CDR3 reads CASSLTGRAQPQHF. The CDR3 DNA reads as TGTGCCAGTAGCCTGACAGGGAGAGCTCAGCCCCAGCATTTT.

The chain carries TRBV7-8 and TRBJ1-3; unclear D gene. The V gene lost 8 bases and the J gene lost 1 base, with 15 bases spanning the gap. The CDR3 sequence is 15 residues long. Germline values: CDR1 SGHVS, CDR2 FQNEAQ. CDR3 bases: TGTGCCAGCCTACCAGATCGGGTATCTGGAAACACCATATATTTT. It encodes CASLPDRVSGNTIYF.